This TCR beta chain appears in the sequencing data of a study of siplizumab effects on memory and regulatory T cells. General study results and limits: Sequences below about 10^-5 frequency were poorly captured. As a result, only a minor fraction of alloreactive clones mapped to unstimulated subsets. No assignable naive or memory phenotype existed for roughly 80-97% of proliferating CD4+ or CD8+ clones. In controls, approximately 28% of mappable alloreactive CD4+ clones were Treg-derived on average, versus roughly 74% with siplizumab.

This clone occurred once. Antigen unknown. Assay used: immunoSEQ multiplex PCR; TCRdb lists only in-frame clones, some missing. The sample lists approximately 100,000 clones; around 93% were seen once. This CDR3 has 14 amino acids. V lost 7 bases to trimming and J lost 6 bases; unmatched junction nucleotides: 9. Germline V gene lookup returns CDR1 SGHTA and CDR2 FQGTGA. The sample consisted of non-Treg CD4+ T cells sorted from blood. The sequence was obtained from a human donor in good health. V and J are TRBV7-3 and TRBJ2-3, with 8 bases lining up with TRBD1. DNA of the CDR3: TGTGCCAGCACCCCCGGCAGGGGGCGGGATACGCAGTATTTT. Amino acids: CASTPGRGRDTQYF.